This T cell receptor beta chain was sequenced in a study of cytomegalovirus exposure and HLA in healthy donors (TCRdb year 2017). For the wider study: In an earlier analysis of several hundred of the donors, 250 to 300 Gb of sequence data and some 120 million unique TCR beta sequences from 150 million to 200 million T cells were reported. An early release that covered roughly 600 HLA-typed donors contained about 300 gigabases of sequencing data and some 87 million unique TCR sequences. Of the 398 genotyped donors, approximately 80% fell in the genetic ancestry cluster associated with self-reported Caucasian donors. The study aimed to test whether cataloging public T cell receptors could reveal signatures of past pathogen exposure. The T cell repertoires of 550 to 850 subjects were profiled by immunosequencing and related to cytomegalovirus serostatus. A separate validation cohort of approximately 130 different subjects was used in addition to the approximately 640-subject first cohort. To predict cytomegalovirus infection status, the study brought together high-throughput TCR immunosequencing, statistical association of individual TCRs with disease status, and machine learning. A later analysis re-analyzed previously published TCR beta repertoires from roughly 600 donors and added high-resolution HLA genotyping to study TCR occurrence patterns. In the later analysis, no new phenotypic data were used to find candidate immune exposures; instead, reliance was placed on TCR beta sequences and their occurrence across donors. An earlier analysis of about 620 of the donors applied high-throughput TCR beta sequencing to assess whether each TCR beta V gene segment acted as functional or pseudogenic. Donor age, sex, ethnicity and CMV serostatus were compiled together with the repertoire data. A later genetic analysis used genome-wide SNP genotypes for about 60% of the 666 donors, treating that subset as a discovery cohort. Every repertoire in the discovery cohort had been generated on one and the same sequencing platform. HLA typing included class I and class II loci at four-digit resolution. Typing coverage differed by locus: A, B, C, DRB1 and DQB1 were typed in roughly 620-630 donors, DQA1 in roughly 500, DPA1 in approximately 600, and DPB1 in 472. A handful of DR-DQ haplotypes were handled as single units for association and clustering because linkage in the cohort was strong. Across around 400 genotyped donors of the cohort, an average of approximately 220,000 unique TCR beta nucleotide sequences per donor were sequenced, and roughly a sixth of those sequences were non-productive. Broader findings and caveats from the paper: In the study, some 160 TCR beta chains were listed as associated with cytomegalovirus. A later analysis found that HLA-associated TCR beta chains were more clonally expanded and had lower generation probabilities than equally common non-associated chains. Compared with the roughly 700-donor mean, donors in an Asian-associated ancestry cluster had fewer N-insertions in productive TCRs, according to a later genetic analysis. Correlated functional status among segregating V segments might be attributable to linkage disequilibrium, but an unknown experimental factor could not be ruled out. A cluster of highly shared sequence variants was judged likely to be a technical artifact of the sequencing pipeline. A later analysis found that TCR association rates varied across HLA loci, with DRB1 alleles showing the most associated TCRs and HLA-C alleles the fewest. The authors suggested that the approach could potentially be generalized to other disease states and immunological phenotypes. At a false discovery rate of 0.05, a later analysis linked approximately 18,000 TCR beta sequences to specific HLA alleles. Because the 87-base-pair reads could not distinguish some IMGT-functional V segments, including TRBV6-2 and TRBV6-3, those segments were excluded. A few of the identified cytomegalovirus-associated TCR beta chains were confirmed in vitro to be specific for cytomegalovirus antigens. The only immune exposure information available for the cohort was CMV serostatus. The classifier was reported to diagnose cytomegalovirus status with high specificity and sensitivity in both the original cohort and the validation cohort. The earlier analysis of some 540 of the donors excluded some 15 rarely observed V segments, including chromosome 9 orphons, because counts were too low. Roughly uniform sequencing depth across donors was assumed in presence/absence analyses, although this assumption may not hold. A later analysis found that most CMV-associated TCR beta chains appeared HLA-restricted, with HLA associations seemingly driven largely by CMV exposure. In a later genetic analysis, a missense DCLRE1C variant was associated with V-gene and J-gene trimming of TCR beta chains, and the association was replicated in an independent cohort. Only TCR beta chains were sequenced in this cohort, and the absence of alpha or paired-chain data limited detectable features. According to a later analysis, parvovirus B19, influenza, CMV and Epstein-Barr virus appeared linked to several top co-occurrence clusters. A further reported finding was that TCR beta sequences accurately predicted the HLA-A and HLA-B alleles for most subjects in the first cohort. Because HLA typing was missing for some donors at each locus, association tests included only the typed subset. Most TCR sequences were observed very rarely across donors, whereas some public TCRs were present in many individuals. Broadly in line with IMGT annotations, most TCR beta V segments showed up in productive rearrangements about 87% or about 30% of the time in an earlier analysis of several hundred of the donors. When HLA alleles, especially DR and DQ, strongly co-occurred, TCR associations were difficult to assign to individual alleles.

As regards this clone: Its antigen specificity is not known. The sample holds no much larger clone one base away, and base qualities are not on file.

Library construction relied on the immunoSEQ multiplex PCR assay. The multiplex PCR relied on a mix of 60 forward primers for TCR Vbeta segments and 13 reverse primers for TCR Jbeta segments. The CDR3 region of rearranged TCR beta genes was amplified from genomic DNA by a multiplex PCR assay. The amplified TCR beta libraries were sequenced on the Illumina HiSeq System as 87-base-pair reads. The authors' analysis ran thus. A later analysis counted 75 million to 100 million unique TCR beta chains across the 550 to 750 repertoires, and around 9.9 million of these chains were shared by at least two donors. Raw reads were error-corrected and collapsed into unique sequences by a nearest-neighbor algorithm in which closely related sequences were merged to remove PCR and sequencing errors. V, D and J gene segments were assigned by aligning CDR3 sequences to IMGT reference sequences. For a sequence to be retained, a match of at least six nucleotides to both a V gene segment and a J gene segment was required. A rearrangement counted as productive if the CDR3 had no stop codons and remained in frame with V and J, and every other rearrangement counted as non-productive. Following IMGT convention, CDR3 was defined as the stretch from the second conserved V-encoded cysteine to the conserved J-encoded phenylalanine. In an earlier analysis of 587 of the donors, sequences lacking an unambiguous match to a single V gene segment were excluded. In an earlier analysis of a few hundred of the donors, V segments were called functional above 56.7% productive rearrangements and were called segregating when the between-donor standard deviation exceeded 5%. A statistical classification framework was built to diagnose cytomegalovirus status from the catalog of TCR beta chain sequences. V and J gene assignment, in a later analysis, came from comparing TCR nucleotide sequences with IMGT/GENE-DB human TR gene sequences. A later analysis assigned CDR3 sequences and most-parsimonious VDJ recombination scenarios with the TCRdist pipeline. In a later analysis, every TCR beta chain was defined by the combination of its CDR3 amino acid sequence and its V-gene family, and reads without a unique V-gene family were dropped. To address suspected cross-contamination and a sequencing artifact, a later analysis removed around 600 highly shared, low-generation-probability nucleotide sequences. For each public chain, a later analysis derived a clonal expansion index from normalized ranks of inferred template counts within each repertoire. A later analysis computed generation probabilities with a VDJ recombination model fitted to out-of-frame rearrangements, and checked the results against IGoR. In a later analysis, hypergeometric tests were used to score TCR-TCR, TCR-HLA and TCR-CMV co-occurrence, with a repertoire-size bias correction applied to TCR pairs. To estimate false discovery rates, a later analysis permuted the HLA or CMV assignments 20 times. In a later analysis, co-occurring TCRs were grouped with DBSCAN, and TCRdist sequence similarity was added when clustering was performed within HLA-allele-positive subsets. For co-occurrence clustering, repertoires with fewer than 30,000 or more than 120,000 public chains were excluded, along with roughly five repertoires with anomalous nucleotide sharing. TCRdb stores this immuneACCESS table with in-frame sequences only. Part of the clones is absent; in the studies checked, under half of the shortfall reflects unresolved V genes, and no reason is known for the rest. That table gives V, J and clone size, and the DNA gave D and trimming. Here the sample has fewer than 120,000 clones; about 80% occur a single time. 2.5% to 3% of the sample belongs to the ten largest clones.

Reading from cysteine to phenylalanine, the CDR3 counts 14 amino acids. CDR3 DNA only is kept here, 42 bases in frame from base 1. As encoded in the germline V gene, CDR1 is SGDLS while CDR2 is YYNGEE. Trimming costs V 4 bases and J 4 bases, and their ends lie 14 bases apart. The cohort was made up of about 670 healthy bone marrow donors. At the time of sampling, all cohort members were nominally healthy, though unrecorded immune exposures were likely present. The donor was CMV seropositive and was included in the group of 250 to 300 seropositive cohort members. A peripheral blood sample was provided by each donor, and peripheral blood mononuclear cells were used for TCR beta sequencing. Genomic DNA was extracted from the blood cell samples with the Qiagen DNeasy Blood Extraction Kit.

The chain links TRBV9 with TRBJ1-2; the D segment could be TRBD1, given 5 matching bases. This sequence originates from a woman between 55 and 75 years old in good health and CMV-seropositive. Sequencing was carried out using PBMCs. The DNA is TGTGCCAGCAGCCCGGAGGGGCAAACCTATGGCTACACCTTC. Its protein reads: CASSPEGQTYGYTF.